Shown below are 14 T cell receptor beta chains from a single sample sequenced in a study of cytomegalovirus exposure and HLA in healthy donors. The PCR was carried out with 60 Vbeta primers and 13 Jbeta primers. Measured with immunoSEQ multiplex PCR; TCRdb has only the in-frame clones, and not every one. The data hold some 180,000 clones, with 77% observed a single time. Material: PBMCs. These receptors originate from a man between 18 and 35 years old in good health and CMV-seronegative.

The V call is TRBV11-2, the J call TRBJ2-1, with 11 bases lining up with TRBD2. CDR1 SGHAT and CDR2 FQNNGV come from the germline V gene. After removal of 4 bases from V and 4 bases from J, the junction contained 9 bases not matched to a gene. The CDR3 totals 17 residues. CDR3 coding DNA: TGTGCCAGCAGCTCCCCGGGACTAGCGGTTATGTACAATGAGCAGTTCTTC. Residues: CASSSPGLAVMYNEQFF.

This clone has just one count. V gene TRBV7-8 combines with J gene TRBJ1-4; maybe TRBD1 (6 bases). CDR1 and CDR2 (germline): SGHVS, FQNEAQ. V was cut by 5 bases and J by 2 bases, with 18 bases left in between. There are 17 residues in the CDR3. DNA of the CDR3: TGTGCCAGCAGCCCCCGGACAGCGGCAACCACTAATGAAAAACTGTTTTTT. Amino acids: CASSPRTAATTNEKLFF.

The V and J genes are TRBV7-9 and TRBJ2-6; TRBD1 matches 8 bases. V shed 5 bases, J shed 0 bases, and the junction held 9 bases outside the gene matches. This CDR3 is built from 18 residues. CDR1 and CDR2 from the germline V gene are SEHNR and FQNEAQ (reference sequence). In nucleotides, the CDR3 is TGTGCCAGCAGCACAAGACAGGGGCTATACTCTGGGGCCAACGTCCTGACTTTC. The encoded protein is CASSTRQGLYSGANVLTF.

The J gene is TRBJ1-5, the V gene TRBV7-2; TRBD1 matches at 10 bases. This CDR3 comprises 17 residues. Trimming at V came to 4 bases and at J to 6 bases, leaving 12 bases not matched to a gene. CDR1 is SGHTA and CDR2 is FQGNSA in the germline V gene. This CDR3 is CASSSLDRGLLGQPQHF. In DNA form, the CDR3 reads TGTGCCAGCAGCTCCCTCGACAGGGGGCTATTAGGTCAGCCCCAGCATTTT. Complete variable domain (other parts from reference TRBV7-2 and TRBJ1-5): GAGVSQSPSNKVTEKGKDVELRCDPISGHTALYWYRQSLGQGLEFLIYFQGNSAPDKSGLPSDRFSAERTGGSVSTLTIQRTQQEDSAVYLCASSSLDRGLLGQPQHFGDGTRLSIL.

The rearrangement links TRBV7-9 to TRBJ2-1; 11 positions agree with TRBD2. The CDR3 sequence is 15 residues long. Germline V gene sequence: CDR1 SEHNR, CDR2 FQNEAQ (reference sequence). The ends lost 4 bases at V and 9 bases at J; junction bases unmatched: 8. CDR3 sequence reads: CASSYYLAGGCEQFF. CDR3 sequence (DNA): TGTGCCAGCAGCTACTACCTAGCGGGGGGCTGTGAGCAGTTCTTC.

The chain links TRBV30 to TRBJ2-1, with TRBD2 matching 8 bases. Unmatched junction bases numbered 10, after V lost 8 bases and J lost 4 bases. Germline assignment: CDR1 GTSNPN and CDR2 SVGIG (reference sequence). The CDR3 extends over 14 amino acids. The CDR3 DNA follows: TGTGCCCAAGATTCTCGGGAGGGATACAATGAGCAGTTCTTC. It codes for CAQDSREGYNEQFF.

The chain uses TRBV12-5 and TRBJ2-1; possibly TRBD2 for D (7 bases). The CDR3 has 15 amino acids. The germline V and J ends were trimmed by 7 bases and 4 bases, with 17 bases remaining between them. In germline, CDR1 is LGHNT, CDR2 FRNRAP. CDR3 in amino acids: CASALGEGQYNEQFF. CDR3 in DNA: TGTGCTAGTGCCCTTGGGGAGGGACAATACAATGAGCAGTTCTTC.

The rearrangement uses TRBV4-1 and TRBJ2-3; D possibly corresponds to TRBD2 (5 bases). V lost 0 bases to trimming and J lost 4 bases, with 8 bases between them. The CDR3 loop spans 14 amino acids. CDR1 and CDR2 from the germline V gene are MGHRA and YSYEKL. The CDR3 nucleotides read TGCGCCAGCAGCCAAGATTGGACTTCAGATACGCAGTATTTT. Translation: CASSQDWTSDTQYF.

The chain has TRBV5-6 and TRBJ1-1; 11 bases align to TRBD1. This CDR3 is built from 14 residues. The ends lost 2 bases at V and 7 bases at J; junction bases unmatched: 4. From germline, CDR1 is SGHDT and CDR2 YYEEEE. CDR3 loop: CASSLGQGAGEAFF. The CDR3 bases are TGTGCCAGCAGCTTAGGACAGGGGGCCGGTGAAGCTTTCTTT.

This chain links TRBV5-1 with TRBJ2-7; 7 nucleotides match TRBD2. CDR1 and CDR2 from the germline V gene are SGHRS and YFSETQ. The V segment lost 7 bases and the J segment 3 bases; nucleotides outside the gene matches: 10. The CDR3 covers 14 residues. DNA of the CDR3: TGCGCCAGCCGTTCGGGGGGTCGCGGCTACGAGCAGTACTTC. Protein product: CASRSGGRGYEQYF.

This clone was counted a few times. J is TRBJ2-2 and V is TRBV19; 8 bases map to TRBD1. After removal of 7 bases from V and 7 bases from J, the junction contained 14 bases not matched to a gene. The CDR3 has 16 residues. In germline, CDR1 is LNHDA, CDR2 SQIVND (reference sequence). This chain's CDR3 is CASTRPGGGGIGELFF. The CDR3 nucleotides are TGTGCCAGTACCCGGCCAGGGGGCGGTGGGATCGGGGAGCTGTTTTTT.

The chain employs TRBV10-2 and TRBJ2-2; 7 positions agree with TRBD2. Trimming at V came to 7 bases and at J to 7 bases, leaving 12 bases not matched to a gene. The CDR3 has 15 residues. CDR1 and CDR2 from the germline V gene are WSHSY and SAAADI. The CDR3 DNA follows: TGCGCCAGCATTCTAGCGGATTACGACGGCGGGGAGCTGTTTTTT. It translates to CASILADYDGGELFF.

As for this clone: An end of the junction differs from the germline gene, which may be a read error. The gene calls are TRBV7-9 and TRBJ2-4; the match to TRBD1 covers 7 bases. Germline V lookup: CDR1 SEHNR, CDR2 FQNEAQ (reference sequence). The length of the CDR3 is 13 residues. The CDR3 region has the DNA TGTTCCAGCAGCAGAGGACAGGCCTTTCCTCAGTACTTC. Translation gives CSSSRGQAFPQYF.

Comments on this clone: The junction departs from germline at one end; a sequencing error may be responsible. CDR3 loop: CSSSFPGGTYEQYF. The CDR3, as DNA: TGTTCCAGCAGCTTTCCGGGGGGGACCTACGAGCAGTACTTC. The chain has TRBV7-9 and TRBJ2-7; 8 bases fit TRBD2. The CDR3 totals 14 residues. Germline V CDR1 and CDR2: SEHNR, FQNEAQ (reference sequence).